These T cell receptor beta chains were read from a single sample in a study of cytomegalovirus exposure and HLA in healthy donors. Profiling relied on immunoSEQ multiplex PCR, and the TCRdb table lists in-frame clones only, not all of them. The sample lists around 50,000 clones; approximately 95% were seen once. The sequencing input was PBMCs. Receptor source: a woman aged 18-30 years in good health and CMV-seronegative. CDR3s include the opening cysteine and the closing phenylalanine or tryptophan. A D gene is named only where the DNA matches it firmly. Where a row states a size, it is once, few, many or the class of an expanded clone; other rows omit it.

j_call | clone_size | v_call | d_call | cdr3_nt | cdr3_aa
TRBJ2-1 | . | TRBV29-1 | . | TGCAGCGTTGTCCCCGGGACTGTTTACAATGAGCAGTTCTTC | CSVVPGTVYNEQFF
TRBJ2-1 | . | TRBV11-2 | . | TGTGCCAGCAGCTTAGATCTAACCGTGGCGGGTGAGCAGTTCTTC | CASSLDLTVAGEQFF
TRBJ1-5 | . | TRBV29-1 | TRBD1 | TGCAGCGTTGGGTCAGGGGGGAAGCCCCAGCATTTT | CSVGSGGKPQHF
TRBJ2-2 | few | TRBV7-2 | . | TGTGCCAGCAGCCCTGTCGCGAATACCGGGGAGCTGTTTTTT | CASSPVANTGELFF
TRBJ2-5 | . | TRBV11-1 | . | TGTGCCAGCAGCCCACTCACCCCTGGACAGCACCAAGAGACCCAGTACTTC | CASSPLTPGQHQETQYF
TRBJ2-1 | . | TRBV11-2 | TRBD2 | TGTGCCAGCAGCGGAGAGCGGGAGGGGCCCCTCGGGGAGCAGTTCTTC | CASSGEREGPLGEQFF
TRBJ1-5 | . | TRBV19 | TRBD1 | TGTGCCAGTAGTATGAGACAGGGCCGCAATCAGCCCCAGCATTTT | CASSMRQGRNQPQHF
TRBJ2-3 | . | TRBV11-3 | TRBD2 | TGTGCCAGCAGCTTAGCTCTAGCGGGAGGGGCAGATACGCAGTATTTT | CASSLALAGGADTQYF
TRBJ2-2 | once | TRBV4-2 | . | TGTGCCAGCAGCCCAGTCACAGAAACGAACACCGGGGAGCTGTTTTTT | CASSPVTETNTGELFF
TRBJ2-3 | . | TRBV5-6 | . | TGTGCCAGCAGTATGACATCCTTCGCCCCTAATACGCAGTATTTT | CASSMTSFAPNTQYF
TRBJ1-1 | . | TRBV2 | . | TGTGCCAGCAGTGAACGGGCAGGGCACACTGAAGCTTTCTTT | CASSERAGHTEAFF
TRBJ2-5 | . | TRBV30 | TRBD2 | TGTGCCTGGAGCGTAGCGGGAGTTACGACCCAGTACTTC | CAWSVAGVTTQYF
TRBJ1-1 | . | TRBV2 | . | TGTGCCAGCAGTGGCCAAGACTCAGAAGCTTTCTTT | CASSGQDSEAFF
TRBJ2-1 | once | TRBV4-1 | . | TGCGCCAGCAGCCAATTTCCTGGGGGGTCGACTAGGAATGAGCAGTTCTTC | CASSQFPGGSTRNEQFF
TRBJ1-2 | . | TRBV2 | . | TGTGCCAGCAGTGAAATAGGACAGAGCCCCTATGGCTACACCTTC | CASSEIGQSPYGYTF
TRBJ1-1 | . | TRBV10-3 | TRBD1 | TGTGCCATCAGGAGACAGGGTCGAAGAGAAGCTTTCTTT | CAIRRQGRREAFF
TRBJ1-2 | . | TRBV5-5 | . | TGTGCCAGCAGCACAGACACTTACCTCTATGGCTACACCTTC | CASSTDTYLYGYTF
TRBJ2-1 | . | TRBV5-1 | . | TGCGCCAGCAGCCAGAGGTCGGCGGGGGCGACGAGTAACAATGAGCAGTTCTTC | CASSQRSAGATSNNEQFF
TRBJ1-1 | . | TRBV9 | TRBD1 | TGTGCCAGCAGCCCTAGACAGGGGGTCATGAACACTGAAGCTTTCTTT | CASSPRQGVMNTEAFF
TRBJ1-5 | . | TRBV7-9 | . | TGTGCCAGCAGTCGGGGGGATCAGCCCCAGCATTTT | CASSRGDQPQHF
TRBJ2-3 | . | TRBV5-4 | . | TGTGCCAGCAGCTTACCAGGGATGTTGACAGATACGCAGTATTTT | CASSLPGMLTDTQYF
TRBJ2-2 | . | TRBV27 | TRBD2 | TGTGCCAGCCACCCGGGACTAGCGGGGGGACGCACCGGGGAGCTGTTTTTT | CASHPGLAGGRTGELFF
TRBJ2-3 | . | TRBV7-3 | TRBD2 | TGTGCCAGCAGCTTATCTAGCGGGGGATCGGCAGATACGCAGTATTTT | CASSLSSGGSADTQYF
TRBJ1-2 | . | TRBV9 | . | TGTGCCAGCAGCGTAGACCAGGGTAACTATGGCTACACCTTC | CASSVDQGNYGYTF
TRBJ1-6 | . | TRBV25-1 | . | TGTGCCAGCAGCCCCCGGGGGTCCTATAATTCACCCCTCCACTTT | CASSPRGSYNSPLHF
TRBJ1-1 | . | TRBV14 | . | TGTGCCAGCAGCCAATTAACAGGAAAGAACACTGAAGCTTTCTTT | CASSQLTGKNTEAFF
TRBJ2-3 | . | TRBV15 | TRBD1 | TGTGCCACCGATGCAGGGACAGGGAGGGATACGCAGTATTTT | CATDAGTGRDTQYF
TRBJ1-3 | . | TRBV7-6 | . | TGTGCCAGCAGCTTAATCGTGGGGGGGACCCGCTCTGGAAACACCATATATTTT | CASSLIVGGTRSGNTIYF
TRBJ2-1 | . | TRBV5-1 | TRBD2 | TGCGCCAGCAGCTTTAAACTAGCGGGCTCCTACAATGAGCAGTTCTTC | CASSFKLAGSYNEQFF
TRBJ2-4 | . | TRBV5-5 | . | TGTGCCAGCAGTTTCGGTCAAAACATTCAGTACTTC | CASSFGQNIQYF
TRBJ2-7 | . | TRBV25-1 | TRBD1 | TGTGCCAGCAGTGGGACAGGGGGCATGATCTACGAGCAGTACTTC | CASSGTGGMIYEQYF
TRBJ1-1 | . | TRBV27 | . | TGTGCCAGCTCCTGGGGGGTATTCTCCATGAACACTGAAGCTTTCTTT | CASSWGVFSMNTEAFF
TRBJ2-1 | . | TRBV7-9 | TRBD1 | TGTGCCACCCTGGGACAGGCCAACTACAATGAGCAGTTCTTC | CATLGQANYNEQFF
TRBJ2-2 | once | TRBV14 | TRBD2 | TGTGCCAGCAGCCAAGATCCGGGACTAGCGGGAGGCTCGAACACCGGGGAGCTGTTTTTT | CASSQDPGLAGGSNTGELFF
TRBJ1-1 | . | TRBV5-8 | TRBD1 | TGTGCCAGCAGCTTGGGGGACAGGACGAACACTGAAGCTTTCTTT | CASSLGDRTNTEAFF
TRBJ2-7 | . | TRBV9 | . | TGTGCCAGCAGCGTAGAGGGGGTAGAGGCCTACGAGCAGTACTTC | CASSVEGVEAYEQYF
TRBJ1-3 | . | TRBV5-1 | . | TGCGCCAGCAGCTTGGAGGGGCACTCTGGAAACACCATATATTTT | CASSLEGHSGNTIYF
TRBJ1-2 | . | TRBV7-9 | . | TGTGCCAGCAGCCGCGGGGAGGGGAACTATGGCTACACCTTC | CASSRGEGNYGYTF
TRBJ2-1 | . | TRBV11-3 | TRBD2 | TGTGCCAGCAGCTCCGGGGGGGCCTCGTACAATGAGCAGTTCTTC | CASSSGGASYNEQFF
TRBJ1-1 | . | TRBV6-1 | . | TGTGCCAGCAGTGCGCCAACCGGGACGGGGGTCACTGAAGCTTTCTTT | CASSAPTGTGVTEAFF
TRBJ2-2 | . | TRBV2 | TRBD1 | TGTGCCAGCAGTGACCTCGGACAGGGGGCCGGGGAGCTGTTTTTT | CASSDLGQGAGELFF
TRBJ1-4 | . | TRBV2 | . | TGTGCCAGCAGTGTGGGGGGGTTCCCCAATGAAAAACTGTTTTTT | CASSVGGFPNEKLFF
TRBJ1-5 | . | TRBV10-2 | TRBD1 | TGCGCCAGCAGGAGGACAGGGGAGTACCAGCCCCAGCATTTT | CASRRTGEYQPQHF
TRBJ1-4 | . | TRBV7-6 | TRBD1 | TGTGCCAGCAGCTCTACAGGGGGCCTGGGTGAAAAACTGTTTTTT | CASSSTGGLGEKLFF
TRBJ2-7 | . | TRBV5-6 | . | TGTGCCAGCAGCTTCCCAGGTTCCTACGAGCAGTACTTC | CASSFPGSYEQYF
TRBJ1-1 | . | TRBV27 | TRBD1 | TGTGCCAGCAGTTTAACGCGGGACAGGGCTCACACTGAAGCTTTCTTT | CASSLTRDRAHTEAFF
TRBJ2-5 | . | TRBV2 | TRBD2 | TGTGCCGCGGGGGAAGAGACCCAGTACTTC | CAAGEETQYF
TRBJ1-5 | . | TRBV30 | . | TGTGCCTGGAGTGCCAACACAGGGAATCAGCCCCAGCATTTT | CAWSANTGNQPQHF
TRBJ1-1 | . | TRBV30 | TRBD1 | TGTGCCTGGAACCTAGCGAGGGGGCAGATAGCTGAAGCTTTCTTT | CAWNLARGQIAEAFF
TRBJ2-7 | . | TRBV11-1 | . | TGTGCCAGCAGCTTAGGGAGGGGGCCCGACGAGCAGTACTTC | CASSLGRGPDEQYF
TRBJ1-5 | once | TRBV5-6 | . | TGTGCCAGCAGCTTGGCCAGAGGTCAGCCCCAGCATTTT | CASSLARGQPQHF